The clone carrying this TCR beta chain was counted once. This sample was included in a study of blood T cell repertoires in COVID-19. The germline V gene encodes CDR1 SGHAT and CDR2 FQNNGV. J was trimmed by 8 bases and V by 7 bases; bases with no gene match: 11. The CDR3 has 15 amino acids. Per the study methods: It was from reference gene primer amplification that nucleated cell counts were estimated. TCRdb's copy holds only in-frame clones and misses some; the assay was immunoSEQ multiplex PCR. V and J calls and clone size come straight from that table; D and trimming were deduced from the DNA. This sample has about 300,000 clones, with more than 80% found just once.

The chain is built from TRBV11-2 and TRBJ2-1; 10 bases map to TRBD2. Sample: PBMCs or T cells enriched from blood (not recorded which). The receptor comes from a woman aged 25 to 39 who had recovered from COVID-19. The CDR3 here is CASTMGSSGSYEQFF. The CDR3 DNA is TGTGCCAGCACCATGGGGTCTAGCGGGAGTTATGAGCAGTTCTTC.